This TCR beta chain stems from a study of blood T cell repertoires in COVID-19. The germline V gene encodes CDR1 MRHNA and CDR2 SNTAGT. The CDR3 totals 14 residues. Trimming cost V 2 bases and J 3 bases, with 7 bases left between them. Profiled with immunoSEQ multiplex PCR; TCRdb holds only in-frame clones, not every one. The table includes a few hundred thousand clones, around 85% detected once. V and J are TRBV6-4 and TRBJ2-2, with D possibly TRBD2 on 5 matching bases. Sample: peripheral blood. The source is a woman aged 45-65 years with active or convalescent COVID-19. The CDR3 here is CASSDGSHTGELFF. The CDR3 bases are TGTGCCAGCAGTGACGGGAGTCACACCGGGGAGCTGTTTTTT.